Listed below are T cell receptor beta chains from one sample, sequenced in a study of T cell repertoires in ileal Crohn's disease. Sequencing was performed with immunoSEQ multiplex PCR; in TCRdb, only in-frame clones are kept and a portion is missing. The sample has some 16,000 clones, more than 85% seen once. The sequenced material came from ileal tissue. The source of these receptors is an adult with Crohn's disease. Each CDR3 is given with its conserved first and last residue. The D gene is left open where the match is weak. Only some rows state a clone size, as once, few, many or a class for expanded clones.

size: -
V: TRBV6-5
D: -
J: TRBJ1-3
CDR3: CASSSWGNTIYF
DNA: TGTGCCAGCAGTTCCTGGGGAAACACCATATATTTT

size: -
V: TRBV9
D: -
J: TRBJ1-1
CDR3: CASTKGGRSTEAFF
DNA: TGTGCCAGCACCAAGGGGGGAAGGAGCACTGAAGCTTTCTTT

size: -
V: TRBV29-1
D: -
J: TRBJ1-1
CDR3: CSAGGGDPRNTEAFF
DNA: TGCAGCGCCGGGGGCGGGGATCCCCGAAACACTGAAGCTTTCTTT

size: -
V: TRBV5-1
D: TRBD1
J: TRBJ2-1
CDR3: CASSGQGHEQFF
DNA: TGCGCCAGCAGCGGACAGGGGCATGAGCAGTTCTTC

size: -
V: TRBV21-1
D: -
J: TRBJ1-5
CDR3: CASSKGGRDQPQHF
DNA: TGTGCCAGCAGCAAAGGGGGCAGGGATCAGCCCCAGCATTTT

size: once
V: TRBV20-1
D: -
J: TRBJ2-1
CDR3: CSATGFREQFF
DNA: TGCAGTGCCACAGGGTTCCGGGAGCAGTTCTTC

size: -
V: TRBV28
D: -
J: TRBJ1-1
CDR3: CASSWAVQAFF
DNA: TGTGCCAGCAGTTGGGCGGTCCAAGCTTTCTTT

size: -
V: TRBV6-5
D: -
J: TRBJ2-1
CDR3: CASSYGAGAGNEQFF
DNA: TGTGCCAGCAGTTACGGGGCAGGGGCGGGGAATGAGCAGTTCTTC

size: -
V: TRBV19
D: -
J: TRBJ2-6
CDR3: CASSIVLSLRAGANVLTF
DNA: TGTGCCAGTAGTATTGTTCTGTCTCTTCGAGCTGGGGCCAACGTCCTGACTTTC

size: -
V: TRBV9
D: -
J: TRBJ2-5
CDR3: CASSVGLGSPETQYF
DNA: TGTGCCAGCAGCGTAGGCCTCGGGAGTCCGGAGACCCAGTACTTC

size: -
V: TRBV30
D: TRBD1
J: TRBJ2-7
CDR3: CAWGQGKNEQYF
DNA: TGTGCCTGGGGACAGGGGAAGAACGAGCAGTACTTC

size: -
V: TRBV23-1
D: -
J: TRBJ2-3
CDR3: CASPRPSTDTQYF
DNA: TGCGCCAGCCCCAGACCTAGCACAGATACGCAGTATTTT

size: -
V: TRBV5-1
D: TRBD1
J: TRBJ1-1
CDR3: CASSWTGANTEAFF
DNA: TGCGCCAGCAGCTGGACAGGGGCCAACACTGAAGCTTTCTTT

size: -
V: TRBV4-3
D: TRBD1
J: TRBJ2-1
CDR3: CASSQRDRTFYNEQFF
DNA: TGCGCCAGCAGCCAGCGGGACAGGACTTTCTACAATGAGCAGTTCTTC

size: -
V: TRBV29-1
D: TRBD1
J: TRBJ2-7
CDR3: CSVQGAYEQYF
DNA: TGCAGCGTTCAGGGGGCCTACGAGCAGTACTTC

size: -
V: TRBV5-1
D: -
J: TRBJ2-7
CDR3: CASGRSSGTYEQYF
DNA: TGCGCCAGCGGCCGTTCATCCGGGACCTACGAGCAGTACTTC

size: -
V: TRBV28
D: -
J: TRBJ2-2
CDR3: CASRGKTGNWNTGELFF
DNA: TGTGCCAGCAGGGGGAAAACAGGGAATTGGAACACCGGGGAGCTGTTTTTT

size: -
V: TRBV6-5
D: -
J: TRBJ1-5
CDR3: CASSSRQSNQPQHF
DNA: TGTGCCAGCAGTTCCCGACAGAGCAATCAGCCCCAGCATTTT

size: -
V: TRBV6-9
D: -
J: TRBJ2-6
CDR3: CASSPCLLRQSRANVLTF
DNA: TGTGCCAGCAGTCCGTGTCTCTTACGACAAAGTCGGGCCAACGTCCTGACTTTC

size: once
V: TRBV18
D: -
J: TRBJ1-4
CDR3: CASSPARDEKLFF
DNA: TGTGCCAGCTCACCGGCCAGGGATGAAAAACTGTTTTTT

size: once
V: TRBV7-9
D: -
J: TRBJ2-3
CDR3: CASSLEFSDTQYF
DNA: TGTGCCAGCAGCTTGGAGTTTTCGGATACGCAGTATTTT

size: few
V: TRBV2
D: TRBD1
J: TRBJ1-1
CDR3: CASTVLRGGYTEAFF
DNA: TGTGCCAGCACGGTACTCAGGGGGGGTTACACTGAAGCTTTCTTT

size: -
V: TRBV18
D: -
J: TRBJ2-2
CDR3: CASSPLYGRSNTGELFF
DNA: TGTGCCAGCTCACCCCTTTATGGGCGGTCGAACACCGGGGAGCTGTTTTTT

size: -
V: TRBV5-1
D: TRBD1
J: TRBJ1-1
CDR3: CASSLGPDREAFF
DNA: TGCGCCAGCAGCTTGGGCCCGGACAGGGAAGCTTTCTTT

size: -
V: TRBV7-2
D: -
J: TRBJ2-7
CDR3: CASSFFYEQYF
DNA: TGTGCCAGCAGCTTCTTCTACGAGCAGTACTTC

size: -
V: TRBV30
D: TRBD1
J: TRBJ1-4
CDR3: CACTGTGNEKLFF
DNA: TGTGCCTGCACCGGGACAGGGAATGAAAAACTGTTTTTT

size: -
V: TRBV28
D: -
J: TRBJ1-1
CDR3: CASTLGQGYTEAFF
DNA: TGTGCCAGCACCCTGGGACAAGGTTACACTGAAGCTTTCTTT

size: -
V: TRBV19
D: TRBD1
J: TRBJ1-1
CDR3: CASSINRQGASAFF
DNA: TGTGCCAGTAGTATAAATCGGCAGGGGGCGTCAGCTTTCTTT

size: -
V: TRBV27
D: TRBD2
J: TRBJ2-5
CDR3: CASSGRAGEETQYF
DNA: TGTGCCAGCAGTGGTAGGGCGGGGGAAGAGACCCAGTACTTC

size: -
V: TRBV19
D: TRBD1
J: TRBJ1-2
CDR3: CASSTGQGGLGYGYTF
DNA: TGTGCCAGTAGCACAGGACAGGGAGGATTGGGGTATGGCTACACCTTC

size: -
V: TRBV2
D: TRBD1
J: TRBJ2-1
CDR3: CASKRTGLYNEQFF
DNA: TGTGCCAGCAAGAGGACAGGCCTCTACAATGAGCAGTTCTTC

size: once
V: TRBV9
D: TRBD2
J: TRBJ2-1
CDR3: CASSATPWGGNEQFF
DNA: TGTGCCAGCAGCGCGACTCCGTGGGGGGGAAATGAGCAGTTCTTC

size: -
V: TRBV5-5
D: -
J: TRBJ1-5
CDR3: CASSLMNNQPQHF
DNA: TGTGCCAGCAGCTTGATGAACAATCAGCCCCAGCATTTT

size: -
V: TRBV5-6
D: -
J: TRBJ1-4
CDR3: CASSLGPTGGNEKLFF
DNA: TGTGCCAGCAGCTTGGGTCCTACGGGGGGTAATGAAAAACTGTTTTTT

size: once
V: TRBV7-9
D: TRBD2
J: TRBJ2-2
CDR3: CASSLSGTSGGKNTGELFF
DNA: TGTGCCAGCAGCTTATCTGGGACTAGCGGGGGGAAGAACACCGGGGAGCTGTTTTTT

size: -
V: TRBV2
D: -
J: TRBJ1-4
CDR3: CASSRDANEKLFF
DNA: TGTGCCAGCAGCAGGGATGCTAATGAAAAACTGTTTTTT

size: few
V: TRBV19
D: TRBD1
J: TRBJ2-7
CDR3: CASSIGQGGHEQYF
DNA: TGTGCCAGTAGTATTGGACAGGGTGGGCACGAGCAGTACTTC

size: -
V: TRBV7-2
D: -
J: TRBJ1-2
CDR3: CASSSTGGILRSTYGYTF
DNA: TGTGCCAGCAGCTCAACCGGGGGGATTTTGCGCTCAACCTATGGCTACACCTTC

size: -
V: TRBV7-9
D: -
J: TRBJ1-2
CDR3: CASSADSYGYTF
DNA: TGTGCCAGCAGCGCGGACAGCTATGGCTACACCTTC

size: once
V: TRBV11-1
D: -
J: TRBJ2-7
CDR3: CASSPPGYSYEQYF
DNA: TGTGCCAGCAGCCCCCCGGGTTATTCCTACGAGCAGTACTTC

size: -
V: TRBV29-1
D: -
J: TRBJ1-1
CDR3: CSVEGWGLNTEAFF
DNA: TGCAGCGTTGAAGGGTGGGGGTTAAACACTGAAGCTTTCTTT

size: -
V: TRBV6-1
D: TRBD2
J: TRBJ2-1
CDR3: CASTAGTSGVVEQFF
DNA: TGTGCCAGCACCGCCGGGACTAGCGGGGTGGTTGAGCAGTTCTTC

size: -
V: TRBV5-1
D: -
J: TRBJ2-1
CDR3: CASSDGQYYNEQFF
DNA: TGCGCCAGCAGCGACGGACAGTACTACAATGAGCAGTTCTTC

size: -
V: TRBV19
D: TRBD2
J: TRBJ2-4
CDR3: CASSTAVAGGRNIQYF
DNA: TGTGCCAGTAGTACGGCTGTAGCGGGGGGGCGGAACATTCAGTACTTC

size: -
V: TRBV9
D: TRBD1
J: TRBJ1-4
CDR3: CASSTPQGGNEKLFF
DNA: TGTGCCAGCAGCACCCCCCAGGGGGGGAATGAAAAACTGTTTTTT

size: -
V: TRBV6-7
D: -
J: TRBJ1-1
CDR3: CASRTLSAANTEAFF
DNA: TGTGCCAGCAGGACCCTATCAGCAGCGAACACTGAAGCTTTCTTT